The 9 T cell receptor beta chains in this list originate from one sample, sequenced in a study of beta chain features in type 1 diabetes. What was sequenced were expressed TCRB transcripts, since all of the isolated RNA had been reverse transcribed. Only in-frame clones appear in the TCRdb table, and some are missing; sequencing was by immunoSEQ multiplex PCR. The table records tens of thousands of clones, about 50% of them present only once. Findings of the study overall: Shortening of TCRB CDR3s, moderate but significant, appeared in all four CD4+ subsets of Type 1 diabetes patients.

Antigen specificity for these receptors is unknown. The specimen was stem cell memory CD4+ T cells from blood. Every receptor here comes from a young man with type 1 diabetes.

The CDR3 spells CASSAGTTYEQYF. The CDR3 bases are TGCGCCAGCAGTGCCGGGACTACGTACGAGCAGTACTTC. The chain is built from TRBV10-1 and TRBJ2-7; 7 nucleotides match TRBD2. The CDR3 consists of 13 residues. Germline V lookup: CDR1 WNHNN, CDR2 SYGVQD (reference sequence). V shed 4 bases and J 4 bases; nucleotides not matched to a gene: 4.

The chain combines TRBV5-1 with TRBJ2-3, with 8 bases lining up with TRBD2. The length of the CDR3 is 16 residues. Germline V gives CDR1 SGHRS, CDR2 YFSETQ. The V gene end was trimmed by 5 bases and the J gene end by 6 bases; junction bases not matched to a gene: 14. CDR3 nucleotide sequence: TGCGCCAGCAGTATCCATAGCGGGGAGGACGGGGATACGCAGTATTTT. Residues: CASSIHSGEDGDTQYF.

The rearrangement links TRBV2 to TRBJ2-2; unclear D gene. CDR1 is SNHLY, CDR2 FYNNEI, per germline. V was shortened by 5 bases and J by 7 bases, with 17 bases between the two germline ends. The CDR3 consists of 15 residues. CDR3 nucleotides: TGTGCCAGCAGTACCATCGCCCTTACGGGCGGGGAGCTGTTTTTT. It specifies CASSTIALTGGELFF.

The chain carries TRBV19 and TRBJ2-1; TRBD2 matches 11 bases. Trimming cost V 4 bases and J 6 bases; bases outside gene matches: 8. Germline CDR1 and CDR2: LNHDA and SQIVND (reference sequence). This CDR3 comprises 16 residues. CDR3 coding DNA: TGTGCCAGTAGTACGGACCGTGGACTAGCGGGCAATGAGCAGTTCTTC. It specifies CASSTDRGLAGNEQFF.

The V and J genes are TRBV6-6 and TRBJ2-5, with 7 positions matching TRBD2. The CDR3 is 15 amino acids. V trimming: 4 bases; J trimming: 2 bases; junction bases outside the gene matches: 7. CDR1 and CDR2 from the germline V gene are MNHNY and SVGAGI (reference sequence). The CDR3: CASSSDRTRQETQYF. As DNA, the CDR3 is TGTGCCAGCAGTTCGGACCGGACTAGACAAGAGACCCAGTACTTC.

This clone has only a few counts. J is TRBJ2-1 and V is TRBV30, with 8 bases fitting TRBD1. CDR3 length equals 15 residues. Germline V gene data show CDR1 as GTSNPN and CDR2 as SVGIG (reference sequence). J was trimmed by 1 base and V by 2 bases; bases with no gene match: 4. The DNA of the CDR3 is TGTGCCTGGAGTATGGGACAGGAATCCTACAATGAGCAGTTCTTC. Its translation is CAWSMGQESYNEQFF.

This clone was seen a few times. The chain couples TRBV29-1 to TRBJ2-7; TRBD2 matches at 7 bases. The CDR3 length is 14 residues. With 6 bases clipped from V and 3 bases from J, the junction kept 11 bases outside the gene matches. Per germline, CDR1 SQVTM and CDR2 ANQGSEA. In DNA, the CDR3 is TGCAGCGTGGCCCCGGGCAGCGGGGACTACGAGCAGTACTTC. This encodes CSVAPGSGDYEQYF.

The J gene is TRBJ2-5, the V gene TRBV18; a weak D match, TRBD2 (7 bases). CDR3 size: 16 residues. Germline values: CDR1 KGHSH, CDR2 LQKENI. Trimming shortened V by 3 bases and J by 3 bases, and 17 bases separated the two germline ends. CDR3 DNA: TGTGCCAGCTCACCCTTCGGAAGCGGGACAAAAGAGACCCAGTACTTC. This gives the protein CASSPFGSGTKETQYF.

The chain carries TRBV5-4 and TRBJ2-2; D uncertain. This CDR3 region has 14 residues. V was pared by 4 bases and J by 1 base, with 8 bases between. Germline values: CDR1 SGHNT, CDR2 YYREEE (reference sequence). CDR3 in DNA: TGTGCCAGCAGCCCTAGAGGGAACACCGGGGAGCTGTTTTTT. The encoded protein is CASSPRGNTGELFF.